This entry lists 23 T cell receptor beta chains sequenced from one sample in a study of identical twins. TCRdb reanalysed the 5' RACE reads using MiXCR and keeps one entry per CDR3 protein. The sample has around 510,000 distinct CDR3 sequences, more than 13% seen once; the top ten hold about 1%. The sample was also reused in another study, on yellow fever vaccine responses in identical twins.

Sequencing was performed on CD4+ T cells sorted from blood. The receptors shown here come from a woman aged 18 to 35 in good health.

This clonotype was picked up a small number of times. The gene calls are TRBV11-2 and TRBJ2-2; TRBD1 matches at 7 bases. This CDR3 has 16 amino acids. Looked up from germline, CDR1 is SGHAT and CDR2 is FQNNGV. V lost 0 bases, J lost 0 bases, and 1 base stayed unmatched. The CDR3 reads CASSLETGANTGELFF. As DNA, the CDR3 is TGTGCCAGCAGCTTAGAAACAGGGGCGAACACCGGGGAGCTGTTTTTT.

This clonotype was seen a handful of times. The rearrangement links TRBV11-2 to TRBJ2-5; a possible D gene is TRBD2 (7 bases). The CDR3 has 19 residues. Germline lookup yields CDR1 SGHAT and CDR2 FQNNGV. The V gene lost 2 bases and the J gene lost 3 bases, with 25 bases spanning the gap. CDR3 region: CASSLSSGGLGRGKETQYF. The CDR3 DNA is TGTGCCAGCAGCTTATCTTCGGGGGGCTTAGGGCGGGGCAAAGAGACCCAGTACTTC. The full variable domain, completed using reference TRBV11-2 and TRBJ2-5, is EAGVAQSPRYKIIEKRQSVAFWCNPISGHATLYWYQQILGQGPKLLIQFQNNGVVDDSQLPKDRFSAERLKGVDSTLKIQPAKLEDSAVYLCASSLSSGGLGRGKETQYFGPGTRLLVL.

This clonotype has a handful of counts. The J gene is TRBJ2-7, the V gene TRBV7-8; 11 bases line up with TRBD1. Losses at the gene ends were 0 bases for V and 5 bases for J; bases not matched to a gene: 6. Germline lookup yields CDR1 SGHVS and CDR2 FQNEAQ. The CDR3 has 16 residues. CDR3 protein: CASSLARTGGLDEQYF. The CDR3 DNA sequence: TGTGCCAGCAGCTTAGCGAGGACAGGGGGCCTCGACGAGCAGTACTTC.

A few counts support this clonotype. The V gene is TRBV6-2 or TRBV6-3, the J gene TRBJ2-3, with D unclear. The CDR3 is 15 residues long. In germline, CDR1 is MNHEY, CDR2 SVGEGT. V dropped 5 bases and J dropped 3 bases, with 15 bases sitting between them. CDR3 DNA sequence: TGTGCCAGCAGTACCTACCCCGACTCAACAGATACGCAGTATTTT. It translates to CASSTYPDSTDTQYF.

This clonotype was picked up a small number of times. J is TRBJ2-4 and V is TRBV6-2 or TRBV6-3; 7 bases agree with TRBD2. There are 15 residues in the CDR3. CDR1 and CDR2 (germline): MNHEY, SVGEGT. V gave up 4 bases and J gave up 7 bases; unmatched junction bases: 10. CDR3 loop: CASSSRLAWINIQYF. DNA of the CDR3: TGTGCCAGCAGTTCCCGACTAGCTTGGATCAACATTCAGTACTTC.

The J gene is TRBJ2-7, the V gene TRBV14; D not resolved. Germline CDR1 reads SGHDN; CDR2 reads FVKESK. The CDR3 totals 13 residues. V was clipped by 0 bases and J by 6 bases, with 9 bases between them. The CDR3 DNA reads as TGTGCCAGCAGCCAAGATCCCCTTTCCGAGCAGTACTTC. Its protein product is CASSQDPLSEQYF.

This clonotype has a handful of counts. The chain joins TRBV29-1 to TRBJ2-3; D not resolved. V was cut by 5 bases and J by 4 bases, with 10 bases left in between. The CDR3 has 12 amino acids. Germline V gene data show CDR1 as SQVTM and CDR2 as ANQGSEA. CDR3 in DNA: TGCAGCGTTTTCAGGTCCTCAGATACGCAGTATTTT. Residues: CSVFRSSDTQYF.

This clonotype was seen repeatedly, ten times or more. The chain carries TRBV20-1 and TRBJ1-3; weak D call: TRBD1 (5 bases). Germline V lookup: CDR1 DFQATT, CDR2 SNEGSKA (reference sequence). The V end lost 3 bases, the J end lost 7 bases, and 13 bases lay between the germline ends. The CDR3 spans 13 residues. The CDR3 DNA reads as TGCAGTGCTAGTGGGGGAGGATGGAACACCATATATTTT. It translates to CSASGGGWNTIYF.

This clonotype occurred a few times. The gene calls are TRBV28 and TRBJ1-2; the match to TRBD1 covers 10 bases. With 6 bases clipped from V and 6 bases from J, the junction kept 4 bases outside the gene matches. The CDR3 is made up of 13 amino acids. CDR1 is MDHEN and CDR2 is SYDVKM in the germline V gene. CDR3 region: CASRGQGRDGYTF. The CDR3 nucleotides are TGTGCCAGCAGGGGACAGGGGCGGGATGGCTACACCTTC.

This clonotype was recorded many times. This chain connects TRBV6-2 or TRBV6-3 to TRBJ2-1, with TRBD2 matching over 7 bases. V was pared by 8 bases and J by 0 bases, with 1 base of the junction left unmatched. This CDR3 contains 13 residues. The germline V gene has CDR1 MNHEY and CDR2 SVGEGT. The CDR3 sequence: CASGRASYNEQFF. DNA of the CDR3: TGTGCCAGCGGGAGGGCCTCCTACAATGAGCAGTTCTTC.

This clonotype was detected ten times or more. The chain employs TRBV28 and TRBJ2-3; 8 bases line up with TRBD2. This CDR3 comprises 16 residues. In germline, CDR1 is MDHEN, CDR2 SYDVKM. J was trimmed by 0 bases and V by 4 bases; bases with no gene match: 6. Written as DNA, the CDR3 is TGTGCCAGCAGTTCCTCACTAGCGGAGAGCACAGATACGCAGTATTTT. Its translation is CASSSSLAESTDTQYF.

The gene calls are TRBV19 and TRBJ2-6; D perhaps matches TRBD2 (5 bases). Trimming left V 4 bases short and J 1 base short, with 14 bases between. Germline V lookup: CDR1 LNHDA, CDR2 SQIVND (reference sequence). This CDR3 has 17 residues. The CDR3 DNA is TGTGCCAGTAGTAAAGGACTCACCTATTCTGGGGCCAACGTCCTGACTTTC. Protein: CASSKGLTYSGANVLTF.

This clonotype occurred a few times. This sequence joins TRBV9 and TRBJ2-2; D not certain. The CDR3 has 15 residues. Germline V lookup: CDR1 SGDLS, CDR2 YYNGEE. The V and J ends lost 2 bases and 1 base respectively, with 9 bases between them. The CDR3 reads CASSVRPENTGELFF. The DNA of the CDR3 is TGTGCCAGCAGCGTCCGGCCCGAGAACACCGGGGAGCTGTTTTTT.

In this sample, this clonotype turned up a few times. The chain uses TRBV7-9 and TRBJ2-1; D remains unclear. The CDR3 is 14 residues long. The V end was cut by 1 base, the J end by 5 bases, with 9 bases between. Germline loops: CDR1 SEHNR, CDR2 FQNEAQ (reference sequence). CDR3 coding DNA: TGTGCCAGCAGCTTAGTCCGTACAGACAATGAGCAGTTCTTC. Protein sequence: CASSLVRTDNEQFF.

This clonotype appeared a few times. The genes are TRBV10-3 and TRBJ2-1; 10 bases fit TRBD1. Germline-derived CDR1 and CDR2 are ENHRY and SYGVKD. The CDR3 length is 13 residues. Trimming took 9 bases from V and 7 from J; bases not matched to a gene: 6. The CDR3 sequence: CAILPGQGNEQFF. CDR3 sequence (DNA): TGTGCCATATTACCGGGACAGGGGAATGAGCAGTTCTTC.

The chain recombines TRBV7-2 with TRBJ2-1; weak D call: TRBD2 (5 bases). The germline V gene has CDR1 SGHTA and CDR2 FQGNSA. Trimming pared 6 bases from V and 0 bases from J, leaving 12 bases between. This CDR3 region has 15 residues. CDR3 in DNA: TGTGCCAGCAGAGCGCGGGTAAGCTCCTACAATGAGCAGTTCTTC. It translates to CASRARVSSYNEQFF.

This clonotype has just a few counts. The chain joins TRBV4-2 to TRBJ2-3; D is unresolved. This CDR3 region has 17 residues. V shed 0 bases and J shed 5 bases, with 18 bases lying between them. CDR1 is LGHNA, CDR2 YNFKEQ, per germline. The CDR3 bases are TGTGCCAGCAGCCAAGATCGAGCCTCCCGCGAAGTAGATACGCAGTATTTT. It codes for CASSQDRASREVDTQYF.

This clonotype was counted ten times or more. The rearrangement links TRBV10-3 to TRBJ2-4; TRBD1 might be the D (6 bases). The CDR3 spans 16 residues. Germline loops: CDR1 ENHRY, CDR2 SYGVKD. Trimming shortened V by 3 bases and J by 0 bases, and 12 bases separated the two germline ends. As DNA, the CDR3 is TGTGCCATCAGTGATCCGGGACAAAGAGCCAAAAACATTCAGTACTTC. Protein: CAISDPGQRAKNIQYF.

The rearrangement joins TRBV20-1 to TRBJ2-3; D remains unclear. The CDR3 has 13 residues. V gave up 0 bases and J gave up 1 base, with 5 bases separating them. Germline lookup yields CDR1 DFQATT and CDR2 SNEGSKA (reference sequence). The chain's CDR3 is CSARESRTDTQYF. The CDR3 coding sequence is TGCAGTGCTAGAGAGTCCCGCACAGATACGCAGTATTTT.

CDR3 in amino acids: CASSQEEDRPQHF. The CDR3 nucleotides read TGCGCCAGCAGCCAAGAGGAAGATAGGCCCCAGCATTTT. The genes are TRBV4-1 and TRBJ1-5; D not certain. The V and J ends lost 0 bases and 9 bases respectively, with 9 bases between them. The CDR3 is made up of 13 amino acids. The germline V gene encodes CDR1 MGHRA and CDR2 YSYEKL.

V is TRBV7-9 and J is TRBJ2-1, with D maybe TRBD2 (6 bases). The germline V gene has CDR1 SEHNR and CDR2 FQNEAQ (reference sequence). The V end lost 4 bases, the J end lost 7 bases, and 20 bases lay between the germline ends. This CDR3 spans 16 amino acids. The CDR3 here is CASSSWNGLAGNEQFF. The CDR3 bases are TGTGCCAGCAGCTCTTGGAACGGCTTGGCGGGGAATGAGCAGTTCTTC.

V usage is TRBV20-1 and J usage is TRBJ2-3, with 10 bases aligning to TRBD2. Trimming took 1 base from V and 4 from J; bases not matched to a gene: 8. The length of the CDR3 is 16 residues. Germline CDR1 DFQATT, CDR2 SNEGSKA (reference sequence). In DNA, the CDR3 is TGCAGTGCTAGAGTGAAACTAGCGGGACTGGCAGATACGCAGTATTTT. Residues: CSARVKLAGLADTQYF.

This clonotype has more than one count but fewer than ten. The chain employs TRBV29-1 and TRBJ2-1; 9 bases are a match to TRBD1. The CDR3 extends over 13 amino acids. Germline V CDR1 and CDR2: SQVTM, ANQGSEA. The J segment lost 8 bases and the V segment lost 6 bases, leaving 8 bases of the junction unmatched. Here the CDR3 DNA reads TGCAGCGTGGCCGGGACAGGGATCTATGAGCAGTTCTTC. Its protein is CSVAGTGIYEQFF.